The 32 T cell receptor beta chains in this list originate from one sample, sequenced in a study of blood T cell repertoires in COVID-19. The repertoire was sequenced with immunoSEQ multiplex PCR; TCRdb's copy has only in-frame clones and lacks some. The table lists some 83,000 clones, about two thirds of them singletons. Sequencing used peripheral blood. The receptors were sampled from a woman of 80 years or more with acute or convalescent COVID-19.

This rearrangement joins TRBV7-9 to TRBJ2-3; 13 nucleotides agree with TRBD2. J lost 5 bases, V lost 4 bases, and 6 bases had no gene match. CDR3 size: 16 residues. The germline V gene has CDR1 SEHNR and CDR2 FQNEAQ (reference sequence). The CDR3 here is CASSSTLAGGQDTQYF. DNA for the CDR3: TGTGCCAGCAGCTCGACACTAGCGGGGGGGCAAGATACGCAGTATTTT.

This sequence joins TRBV5-1 and TRBJ1-4; no firm D call. Germline V gene lookup returns CDR1 SGHRS and CDR2 YFSETQ. The germline V and J ends were trimmed by 5 bases and 5 bases, with 10 bases remaining between them. This CDR3 is built from 13 residues. The DNA of the CDR3 is TGCGCCAGCAGTGAGGTTACAAATGAAAAACTGTTTTTT. As protein: CASSEVTNEKLFF. Variable domain in full (rest from reference TRBV5-1 and TRBJ1-4): KAGVTQTPRYLIKTRGQQVTLSCSPISGHRSVSWYQQTPGQGLQFLFEYFSETQRNKGNFPGRFSGRQFSNSRSEMNVSTLELGDSALYLCASSEVTNEKLFFGSGTQLSVL.

CDR3 bases: TGTGCCAGCAGCGCGACAGGGAGCTCCTACAATGAGCAGTTCTTC. The encoded protein is CASSATGSSYNEQFF. V is TRBV6-5 and J is TRBJ2-1, with 7 bases fitting TRBD1. The CDR3 consists of 15 residues. CDR1 MNHEY and CDR2 SVGAGI come from the germline V gene. Trimming cost V 6 bases and J 0 bases; bases outside gene matches: 5.

The chain employs TRBV9 and TRBJ2-5; 8 positions agree with TRBD2. This CDR3 region has 19 residues. J was trimmed by 4 bases and V by 2 bases; bases with no gene match: 19. Germline V gives CDR1 SGDLS, CDR2 YYNGEE. The CDR3 bases are TGTGCCAGCAGCGTCGGGACGGGCGGCAGCGGGGGCGAGGGAGAGACCCAGTACTTC. Its translation is CASSVGTGGSGGEGETQYF.

In its sample, this clone was seen a few times. The V gene is TRBV19, the J gene TRBJ2-2, with 8 nucleotides matching TRBD1. This CDR3 contains 16 residues. The J segment lost 0 bases and the V segment lost 5 bases, leaving 5 bases of the junction unmatched. Germline CDR1 LNHDA, CDR2 SQIVND (reference sequence). The CDR3 sequence is CASSFQTGANTGELFF. The CDR3 DNA sequence: TGTGCCAGTAGTTTCCAGACAGGGGCGAACACCGGGGAGCTGTTTTTT.

The chain has TRBV7-6 and TRBJ2-7; D unclear. This CDR3 contains 12 residues. From germline, CDR1 is SGHVS and CDR2 FNYEAQ. Trimming left V 5 bases short and J 3 bases short, with 8 bases between. The CDR3 spells CASSRIGYEQYF. The CDR3 nucleotides are TGTGCCAGCAGCCGAATCGGCTACGAGCAGTACTTC.

This clone has only one observation. The CDR3 DNA reads as TGTGCCAGCTCGACTGCTAGTAGGACTGAAGCTTTCTTT. Translated: CASSTASRTEAFF. V and J are TRBV18 and TRBJ1-1; D not resolved. Germline CDR1 KGHSH, CDR2 LQKENI. V was clipped by 6 bases and J by 5 bases, with 13 bases between them. This CDR3 is 13 amino acids long.

The genes are TRBV12-3 or TRBV12-4 and TRBJ1-1; D gene uncertain. The CDR3 loop spans 11 amino acids. V was pared by 4 bases and J by 11 bases, with 11 bases between. CDR3 DNA: TGTGCCAGCAGTTCGGAGGCGGGGGCTTTCTTT. It specifies CASSSEAGAFF.

This clone turned up a few times. The chain joins TRBV10-3 to TRBJ2-7; 8 bases align to TRBD1. This CDR3 contains 15 residues. With 7 bases clipped from V and 4 bases from J, the junction kept 12 bases outside the gene matches. The germline gives CDR1 ENHRY, CDR2 SYGVKD. DNA of the CDR3: TGTGCCATCAACGCCGGACAGGGTCAAGGGTACGAGCAGTACTTC. This sequence encodes CAINAGQGQGYEQYF.

The V and J genes are TRBV6-5 and TRBJ2-5; tentatively, D is TRBD1 (5 bases). This CDR3 region has 15 residues. The germline gives CDR1 MNHEY, CDR2 SVGAGI. V shed 4 bases and J shed 2 bases, with 14 bases lying between them. In DNA, the CDR3 is TGTGCCAGCAGTTCCCGATGGGGCTTACAAGAGACCCAGTACTTC. It specifies CASSSRWGLQETQYF.

This clone has a handful of counts. The J gene is TRBJ1-3, the V gene TRBV7-2; 8 bases match TRBD1. The CDR3 has 18 residues. Germline assignment: CDR1 SGHTA and CDR2 FQGNSA. V lost 2 bases and J lost 3; bases outside the gene matches: 12. CDR3 sequence (DNA): TGTGCCAGCAGCTTAACCCGGACAGGGCTGCTGGGTGGAAACACCATATATTTT. Encoded protein: CASSLTRTGLLGGNTIYF. Filled out from reference TRBV7-2 and TRBJ1-3, the complete variable domain reads GAGVSQSPSNKVTEKGKDVELRCDPISGHTALYWYRQSLGQGLEFLIYFQGNSAPDKSGLPSDRFSAERTGGSVSTLTIQRTQQEDSAVYLCASSLTRTGLLGGNTIYFGEGSWLTVV.

The chain is built from TRBV3-1 (or the pseudogene TRBV3-2) and TRBJ2-5; D possibly corresponds to TRBD1 (7 bases). The CDR3 contains 17 residues. The V end lost 2 bases, the J end lost 5 bases, and 21 bases lay between the germline ends. In germline, CDR1 is LGHDT, CDR2 YNNKEL (reference sequence). DNA of the CDR3: TGTGCCAGCAGCCAACCCTCCCTGCAGGGGGGCGGGGAGACCCAGTACTTC. Its protein is CASSQPSLQGGGETQYF.

Only a few counts were recorded for this clone. V and J are TRBV30 and TRBJ1-6; tentatively, D is TRBD1 (5 bases). The CDR3 covers 12 residues. Germline values: CDR1 GTSNPN, CDR2 SVGIG (reference sequence). The germline V and J ends were trimmed by 5 bases and 7 bases, with 9 bases remaining between them. This CDR3 reads CAWGRTNSPLHF. Here the CDR3 DNA reads TGTGCCTGGGGACGGACAAATTCACCCCTCCACTTT.

The chain's CDR3 is CASTNSRRGGSHEQFF. In nucleotides, the CDR3 is TGTGCCAGCACCAACTCGAGGCGGGGGGGCTCTCATGAGCAGTTCTTC. This chain links TRBV7-9 with TRBJ2-1; 9 bases line up with TRBD2. Germline values: CDR1 SEHNR, CDR2 FQNEAQ (reference sequence). The junction had 15 bases not matched to a gene; V was cut back by 7 bases and J by 8 bases. The CDR3 loop spans 16 amino acids.

The table lists this clone with a few counts. The chain uses TRBV9 and TRBJ1-3; D might be TRBD1 (6 bases). V was shortened by 0 bases and J by 9 bases, with 19 bases between the two germline ends. This CDR3 region has 16 residues. The germline V gene has CDR1 SGDLS and CDR2 YYNGEE. CDR3 sequence: CASSVETGASLATIYF. Here the CDR3 DNA reads TGTGCCAGCAGCGTAGAGACAGGAGCTAGCCTCGCCACCATATATTTT.

This clone was counted many times. The chain recombines TRBV6-2 or TRBV6-3 with TRBJ1-1; TRBD1 aligns across 7 bases. V lost 5 bases to trimming and J lost 1 base; unmatched junction nucleotides: 1. Germline values: CDR1 MNHEY, CDR2 SVGEGT. The CDR3 covers 13 residues. The CDR3 bases are TGTGCCAGCAGTGGGGACAGGAACACTGAAGCTTTCTTT. Protein: CASSGDRNTEAFF.

V and J are TRBV28 and TRBJ1-2; 8 nucleotides match TRBD1. The CDR3 length is 16 residues. Germline CDR1 MDHEN, CDR2 SYDVKM. V shed 3 bases and J 7 bases; nucleotides not matched to a gene: 13. The DNA for the CDR3 is TGTGCCAGCAGTTTGACAGGGGTCTCCCGTTTGGGTGGCTACACCTTC. Translating gives CASSLTGVSRLGGYTF.

This sequence joins TRBV6-5 and TRBJ1-5; 9 positions match TRBD1. The trim removed 2 bases at V and 5 bases at J, leaving 4 bases unmatched. The length of the CDR3 is 15 residues. The V gene's germline CDR1 is MNHEY and CDR2 SVGAGI. The CDR3 bases are TGTGCCAGCAGTTACAACAGGGGGCAGGATCAGCCCCAGCATTTT. Translated, it gives CASSYNRGQDQPQHF.

This clone was seen a single time. CDR3 nucleotide sequence: TGTGAACTGCCTTGCTACAATGAGCAGTTCTTC. Translating gives CELPCYNEQFF. This chain connects TRBV27 to TRBJ2-1; no clear D. This CDR3 has 11 amino acids. Germline V CDR1 and CDR2: MNHEY, SMNVEV (reference sequence).

This CDR3 reads CASSPIAYTGELFF. In DNA form, the CDR3 reads TGTGCCAGCAGCCCGATAGCATACACCGGGGAGCTGTTTTTT. The V call is TRBV9, the J call TRBJ2-2; D not resolved. V was shortened by 4 bases and J by 3 bases, with 10 bases between the two germline ends. CDR1 and CDR2 (germline): SGDLS, YYNGEE. There are 14 residues in the CDR3.

This clone was observed a handful of times. V is TRBV10-3 and J is TRBJ2-1; 7 positions match TRBD1. Per the germline V gene, CDR1 is ENHRY and CDR2 is SYGVKD. The CDR3 spans 16 residues. V shed 3 bases, J shed 4 bases, and the junction held 9 bases outside the gene matches. CDR3 protein: CAISDLQGTDYNEQFF. The CDR3 DNA sequence: TGTGCCATCAGTGACCTACAGGGGACGGATTACAATGAGCAGTTCTTC.

This sequence joins TRBV24-1 and TRBJ2-1; TRBD1 aligns across 7 bases. The CDR3 has 16 amino acids. CDR1 is KGHDR and CDR2 is SFDVKD in the germline V gene. The V and J ends lost 4 bases and 0 bases, in that order; junction bases with no gene match: 5. This CDR3 is CATSDSRGSSYNEQFF. The CDR3 DNA reads TGTGCCACCAGTGACAGCAGGGGGAGCTCCTACAATGAGCAGTTCTTC.

V is TRBV18 and J is TRBJ1-3; D is perhaps TRBD1 (5 bases). V was pared by 3 bases and J by 4 bases, with 19 bases between. CDR1 is KGHSH, CDR2 LQKENI, per germline. This CDR3 comprises 17 residues. CDR3 nucleotide sequence: TGTGCCAGCTCACCGGGCGGTGCGAGCGGGGACGGAAACACCATATATTTT. Its protein product is CASSPGGASGDGNTIYF.

The chain employs TRBV6-6 and TRBJ2-3; maybe TRBD1 (6 bases). From germline, CDR1 is MNHNY and CDR2 SVGAGI (reference sequence). The length of the CDR3 is 16 residues. Trimming shortened V by 5 bases and J by 4 bases, and 19 bases separated the two germline ends. The CDR3 loop reads CASSLGQILRADTQYF. CDR3 DNA: TGTGCCAGCAGTCTCGGACAGATTCTCAGGGCAGATACGCAGTATTTT.

This clone was counted only a few times. J is TRBJ1-6 and V is TRBV27; D ambiguous. Trimming took off 1 base at V and 12 bases at J, with 10 bases between the two ends. Germline V CDR1 and CDR2: MNHEY, SMNVEV (reference sequence). The CDR3 is 13 amino acids. CDR3 region: CASSLLRGGPLHF. CDR3 DNA: TGTGCCAGCAGTTTATTGCGGGGAGGACCCCTCCACTTT.

The CDR3 sequence: CASKTDTEAFF. The DNA for the CDR3 is TGTGCCAGCAAAACGGACACTGAAGCTTTCTTT. This sequence joins TRBV12-3 or TRBV12-4 and TRBJ1-1; D is ambiguous. The CDR3 is 11 residues long. The germline V and J ends were trimmed by 7 bases and 3 bases, with 6 bases remaining between them.

V usage is TRBV6-2 or TRBV6-3 and J usage is TRBJ1-1, with D possibly being TRBD1 (5 bases). This CDR3 region has 13 residues. V lost 0 bases and J 6 bases, leaving 8 bases between the germline ends. CDR1 MNHEY and CDR2 SVGEGT come from the germline V gene. CDR3 amino acids: CASSYSTGAEAFF. The CDR3 nucleotides read TGTGCCAGCAGTTACTCGACGGGGGCTGAAGCTTTCTTT.

This clone was counted only a few times. The chain recombines TRBV5-4 with TRBJ1-4; 7 bases match TRBD1. The junction had 6 bases not matched to a gene; V was cut back by 3 bases and J by 7 bases. CDR1 is SGHNT and CDR2 is YYREEE in the germline V gene (reference sequence). The CDR3 contains 14 residues. The CDR3 sequence is CASSSRGTVEKLFF. DNA for the CDR3: TGTGCCAGCAGCTCTAGAGGGACAGTTGAAAAACTGTTTTTT.

V and J are TRBV27 and TRBJ1-1; 8 positions agree with TRBD1. Germline V gene lookup returns CDR1 MNHEY and CDR2 SMNVEV (reference sequence). Germline trimming cut 3 bases from V and 4 bases from J; bases unmatched to any gene: 7. The CDR3 runs 15 residues. The CDR3 protein is CASSLDREGATEAFF. For the CDR3, the DNA is TGTGCCAGCAGTTTGGACAGGGAAGGAGCCACTGAAGCTTTCTTT.

The rearrangement links TRBV27 to TRBJ2-1, with TRBD2 matching 14 bases. The germline V gene encodes CDR1 MNHEY and CDR2 SMNVEV (reference sequence). The CDR3 loop spans 18 amino acids. J gave up 2 bases and V 3 bases, and 6 bases lay outside the gene matches. CDR3 DNA: TGTGCCAGCAGTTTGAGACTAGCGGGGGGGTCTCCCTACAATGAGCAGTTCTTC. Its protein is CASSLRLAGGSPYNEQFF.

This clone was seen a single time. The chain joins TRBV27 to TRBJ1-1, with D tentatively TRBD1 (6 bases). In germline, CDR1 is MNHEY, CDR2 SMNVEV (reference sequence). V gave up 3 bases and J gave up 1 base, with 9 bases separating them. This CDR3 has 14 residues. CDR3 sequence: CASSFLDRNTEAFF. The CDR3 region has the DNA TGTGCCAGCAGTTTCTTGGACAGGAACACTGAAGCTTTCTTT.

This chain connects TRBV6-5 to TRBJ1-1; perhaps TRBD1 as D (6 bases). The CDR3 spans 14 residues. V was pared by 8 bases and J by 5 bases, with 18 bases between. From germline, CDR1 is MNHEY and CDR2 SVGAGI. CDR3 bases: TGTGCCAGCGGGGGCCAGGCGGAACGGACTGAAGCTTTCTTT. It yields the protein CASGGQAERTEAFF.